This T cell receptor (beta chain) came from a study of blood T cells in healthy people across ages. Overall study findings and caveats: A strong correlation was seen between TCR beta diversity and naive T cell percentage. Across the age range, TCR beta diversity per million T cells fell in a roughly linear way. Naive and antigen-experienced cells could not be conclusively compared, given unsorted PBMCs.

Per sample, extraction of total RNA gave at least 5 micrograms in every case. After removal of 3 bases from V and 7 bases from J, the junction contained 10 bases not matched to a gene. The germline CDR1 and CDR2 sequences are DFQATT and SNEGSKA (reference sequence). The CDR3 spans 14 residues. Together with a sample-barcoded 5' primer, a J-beta primer mix was included in a second PCR lasting about 7 to 11 cycles. Using its own MiXCR run on the 5' RACE reads, TCRdb lists one record per CDR3 protein. Among approximately 1.5 million distinct CDR3 sequences listed, almost 35% were seen once. On this clonotype itself: No antigen is known for it.

The sequencing input was blood. The TCR was taken from a woman in her thirties in good health. This rearrangement joins TRBV20-1 to TRBJ1-2; 8 bases match TRBD1. The CDR3 protein is CSASRQGRAGGYTF. The DNA for the CDR3 is TGCAGTGCTAGCAGACAGGGGCGAGCTGGTGGCTACACCTTC.